This T cell receptor (beta chain) was obtained from a study of T cells in Graves' hyperthyroidism and ophthalmopathy. This clonotype was seen at least ten times. PBMCs were collected from an approximately 10 ml volume of fresh peripheral blood. There are 14 residues in the CDR3. The germline V gene has CDR1 KGHSH and CDR2 LQKENI. V lost 0 bases to trimming and J lost 2 bases, with 8 bases between them. The CDR3 regions of TCR beta were amplified from RNA transcripts. Researchers ran a first-round RT-PCR on the TCR CDR3 using the HTBI primer set. Each CDR3 protein is one row after TCRdb ran MiXCR on the multiplex PCR reads. The table shows roughly 350,000 distinct CDR3 sequences, with more than 12% occurring only once.

Sample: blood. The origin of this receptor is a woman under 40 with Graves' ophthalmopathy. V is TRBV18 and J is TRBJ2-7; D possibly matches TRBD1 or TRBD2 (5 bases each). Here the CDR3 reads CASSPPGVTYEQYF. CDR3 nucleotide sequence: TGTGCCAGCTCACCACCGGGGGTAACCTACGAGCAGTACTTC.